In its sample, the clone carrying this T cell receptor (beta chain) ranks as medium-sized. What it recognizes is unknown. CDR3 length: 16 amino acids. V dropped 10 bases and J dropped 5; count of bases not matched to a gene: 13. CDR1 SGHVS and CDR2 FQNEAQ come from the germline V gene. The record originates from a study of spatial heterogeneity in lung cancer. About the research overall: Averaged across combinations, each unique TCR and UMI pairing appeared more than ten times in raw reads, which were uncorrected.

Broader study findings: Alpha and beta chain coverage of tumor T cells was estimated at about 7.6% and 13%, respectively. Mutation counts in tumors were tracked by counts of expanded intratumoral alpha and beta TCRs.

TCRdb re-analysed the 5' RACE reads in MiXCR, keeping a single row per CDR3 protein. Here the sample spans 10,000 to 15,000 distinct CDR3 sequences, about 5% being singletons. Indicated time point: sample taken at primary tumor resection. The source of this sequence is a male donor with early-stage non-small cell lung cancer. This material consisted of lung tumor tissue, taken at surgery. The chain couples TRBV7-8 to TRBJ2-1; 11 nucleotides align to TRBD2. The CDR3 nucleotides read TGTGCCATCCGGACGGCCAGACTAGCGGGGCACAATGAGCAGTTCTTC. Amino acids: CAIRTARLAGHNEQFF.